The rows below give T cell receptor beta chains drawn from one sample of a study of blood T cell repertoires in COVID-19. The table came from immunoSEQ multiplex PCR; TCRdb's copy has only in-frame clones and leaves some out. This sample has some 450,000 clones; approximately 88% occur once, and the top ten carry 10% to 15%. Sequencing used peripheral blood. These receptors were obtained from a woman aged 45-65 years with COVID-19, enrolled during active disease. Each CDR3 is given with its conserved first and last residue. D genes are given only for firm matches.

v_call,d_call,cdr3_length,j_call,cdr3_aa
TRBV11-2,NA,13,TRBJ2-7,CASSLSRAYEQYF
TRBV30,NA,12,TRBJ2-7,CAWRGGSYEQYF
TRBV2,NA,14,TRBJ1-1,CASSPRTANTEAFF
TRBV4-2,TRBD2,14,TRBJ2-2,CASSVRGAGGELFF
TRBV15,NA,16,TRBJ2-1,CATSRGPVSSYNEQFF
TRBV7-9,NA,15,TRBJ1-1,CASSLAGDLNTEAFF
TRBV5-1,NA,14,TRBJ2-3,CASSLGLSTDTQYF
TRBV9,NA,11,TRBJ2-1,CASSAVNEQFF
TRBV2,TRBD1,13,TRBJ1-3,CASSQGAGNTIYF
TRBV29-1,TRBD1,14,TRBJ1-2,CSVEFRGLEYGYTF
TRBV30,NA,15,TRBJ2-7,CAWSVQLRGSYEQYF
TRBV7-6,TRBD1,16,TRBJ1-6,CASSPDRAPDNSPLHF
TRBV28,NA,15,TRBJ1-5,CASSLGRTSNQPQHF
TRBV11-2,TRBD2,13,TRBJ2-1,CASRDGRGWEQFF
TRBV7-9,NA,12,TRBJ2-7,CASTLDSYEQYF
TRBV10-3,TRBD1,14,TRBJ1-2,CAISESGTAYGYTF
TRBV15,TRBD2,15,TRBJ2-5,CATSRSSGGAETQYF
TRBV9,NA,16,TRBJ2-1,CASSVEGGISYNEQFF
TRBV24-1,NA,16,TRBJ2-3,CATSDSGSRGAGTQYF
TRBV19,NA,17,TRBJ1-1,CASSIVQGQKLRIEAFF
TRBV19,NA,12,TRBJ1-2,CAIQEVSGGYTF
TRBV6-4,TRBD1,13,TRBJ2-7,CASSDETGGEQYF
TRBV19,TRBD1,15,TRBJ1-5,CASSTDRDYYQPQHF
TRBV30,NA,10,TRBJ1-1,CACLSTEAFF
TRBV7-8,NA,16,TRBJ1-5,CASAQGDGRLGQPQHF
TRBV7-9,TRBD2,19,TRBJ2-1,CASSLRASGGESSYNEQFF
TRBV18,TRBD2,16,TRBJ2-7,CASSPGTSGEVDEQYF
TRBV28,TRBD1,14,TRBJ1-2,CASSSRDSFYGYTF
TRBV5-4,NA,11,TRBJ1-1,CASSPLGGAFF
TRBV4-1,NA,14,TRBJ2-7,CASSQFTGNYEQYF
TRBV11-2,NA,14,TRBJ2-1,CASSLAPEGNEQFF
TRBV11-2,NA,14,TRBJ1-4,CASSGNGGDEKLFF
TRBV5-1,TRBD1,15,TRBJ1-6,CASSPGGTGDSPLHF
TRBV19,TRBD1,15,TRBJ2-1,CASSRRGQADNEQFF
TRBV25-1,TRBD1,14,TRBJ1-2,CASSVTGGRDGYTF
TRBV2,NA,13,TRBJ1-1,CASSEEGYTEAFF
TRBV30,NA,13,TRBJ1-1,CAWSVTRDTEAFF
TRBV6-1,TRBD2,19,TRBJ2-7,CASSADRTSGGPREYEQYF
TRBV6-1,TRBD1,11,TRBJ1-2,CASSEQGAACF
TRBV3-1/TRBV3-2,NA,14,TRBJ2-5,CASSQDPGLETQYF
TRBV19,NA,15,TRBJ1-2,CASSSPGHNNYGYTF
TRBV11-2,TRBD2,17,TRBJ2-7,CASSLTRREGRRFEQYF
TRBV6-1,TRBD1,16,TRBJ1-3,CASSEARGQGADTIYF